This TCR beta chain was identified during a study of radiation and T cells in renal cell carcinoma. Study findings and constraints: Top tumor clonotypes rose in blood 2 weeks post-radiation, then contracted.

The data were produced by immunoSEQ multiplex PCR, yet TCRdb's version contains in-frame clones alone and is incomplete. The data show 140,000 or so clones, 80% to 90% seen once. The V gene's germline CDR1 is MNHEY and CDR2 SVGAGI. V lost 0 bases and J 4 bases, leaving 10 bases between the germline ends. This CDR3 has 16 amino acids. The time point denotes: blood 4 weeks post-SBRT, at nephrectomy. Stated treatment: 15 Gy SBRT to primary tumor, nephrectomy 4 weeks later. Points on this clone: What it binds is unknown.

This receptor was taken from a woman between 45 and 60 years old with renal cell carcinoma. The chain links TRBV6-5 to TRBJ2-6; D might be TRBD2 (5 bases). Sample: blood, taken from a patient whose treatment included radiotherapy and nephrectomy. The CDR3 here is CASSYSVGAGANVLTF. The CDR3 nucleotides read TGTGCCAGCAGTTACTCGGTGGGAGCCGGGGCCAACGTCCTGACTTTC.